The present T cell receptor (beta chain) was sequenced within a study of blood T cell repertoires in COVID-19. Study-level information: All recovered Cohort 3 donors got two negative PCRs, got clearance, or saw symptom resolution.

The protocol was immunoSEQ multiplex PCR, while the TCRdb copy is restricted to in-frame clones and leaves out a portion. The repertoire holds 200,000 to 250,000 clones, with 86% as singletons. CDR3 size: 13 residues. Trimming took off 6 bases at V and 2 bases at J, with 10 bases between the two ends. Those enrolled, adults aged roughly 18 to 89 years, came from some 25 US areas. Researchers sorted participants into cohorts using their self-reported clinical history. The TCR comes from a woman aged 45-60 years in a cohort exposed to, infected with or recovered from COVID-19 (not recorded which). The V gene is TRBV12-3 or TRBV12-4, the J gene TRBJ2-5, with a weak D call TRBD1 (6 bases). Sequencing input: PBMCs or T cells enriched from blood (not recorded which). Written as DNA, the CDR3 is TGTGCCAGCAGGAGGACAGCTCAAGAGACCCAGTACTTC. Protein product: CASRRTAQETQYF.